This T cell receptor beta chain is drawn from a study of blood T cell repertoires in COVID-19. The overall study: PBMCs, B-cell-depleted T cells, or T cells provided the cDNA or gDNA that made up the material.

Participant reports of clinical history set cohort assignment. CDR3 length equals 15 residues. Germline V lookup: CDR1 MGHRA, CDR2 YSYEKL. Trimming removed 1 base at V and 2 bases at J, with 9 bases between. The protocol was immunoSEQ multiplex PCR, while the TCRdb copy is restricted to in-frame clones and leaves out a portion. The table has fewer than 250,000 clones, about 82% seen once; the top ten hold approximately 9.6%. The TCR originated in a woman in her 50s with acute COVID-19. The chain employs TRBV4-1 and TRBJ2-1; tentative D call: TRBD2 (5 bases). What was sequenced was PBMCs or T cells enriched from blood (not recorded which). CDR3 in amino acids: CASSQGPGAYNEQFF. The CDR3 DNA sequence: TGCGCCAGCAGCCAAGGGCCCGGGGCCTACAATGAGCAGTTCTTC.